The clone carrying this TCR beta chain was recorded once. Its matching antigen is unknown. These data are taken from a study of identical twins. Overall study results and limits: Insertions ran lower in abundant cord blood beta clonotypes, though not in memory repertoires.

A universal primer binding site was introduced by template switching. The final cDNA contained unique molecular identifiers. TCRdb redid the calling of the 5' RACE reads with MiXCR, one entry per CDR3 protein. The data show approximately 1.8 million distinct CDR3 sequences, about 30% seen once. The receptor was isolated from a newborn girl in good health. Sequenced material: cord blood.

DNA of the CDR3: TGTGCCAGCAGCGTCCGGGGATCGGGCTACGAGCAGTACTTC. Its protein is CASSVRGSGYEQYF. J is TRBJ2-7 and V is TRBV28, with a possible D match to TRBD2 (5 bases). With 6 bases removed from V and 3 bases from J, the gap between germline ends came to 15 bases. CDR1 is MDHEN, CDR2 SYDVKM, per germline. This CDR3 region has 14 residues.